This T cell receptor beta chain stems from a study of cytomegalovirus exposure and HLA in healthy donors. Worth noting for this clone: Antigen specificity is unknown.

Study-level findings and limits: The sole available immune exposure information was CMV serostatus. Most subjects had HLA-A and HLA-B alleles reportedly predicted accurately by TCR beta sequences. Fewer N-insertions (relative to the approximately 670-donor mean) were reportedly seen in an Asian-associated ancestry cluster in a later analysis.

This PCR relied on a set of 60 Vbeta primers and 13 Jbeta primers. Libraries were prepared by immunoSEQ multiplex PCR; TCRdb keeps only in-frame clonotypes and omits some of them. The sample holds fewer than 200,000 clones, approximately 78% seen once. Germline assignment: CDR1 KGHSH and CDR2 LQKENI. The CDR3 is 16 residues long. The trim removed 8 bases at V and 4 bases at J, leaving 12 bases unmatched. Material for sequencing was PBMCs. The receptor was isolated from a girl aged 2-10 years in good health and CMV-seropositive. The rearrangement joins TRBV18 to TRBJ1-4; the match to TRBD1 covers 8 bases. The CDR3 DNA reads TGTGCCAGCCAACACCCCCGGGACAGGCTTAATGAAAAACTGTTTTTT. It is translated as CASQHPRDRLNEKLFF.